This T cell receptor beta chain is from a study of response to subunit inactivated influenza vaccine. Study-wide findings and caveats: Every seasonal influenza vaccination brings in few new T cells, the authors suggested.

Trimming took 8 bases from V and 6 from J, leaving 7 bases between them. Looked up from germline, CDR1 is MNHEY and CDR2 is SVGEGT. The CDR3 length is 10 residues. TCRdb analysed the RT-PCR reads with MiXCR anew, one entry per CDR3 protein. The sample records around 850,000 distinct CDR3 sequences, roughly 18% being singletons. Comment on this clonotype: No antigen is known for it.

The sequence was collected from a man aged 45-60 years who received an inactivated influenza vaccine. The chain is built from TRBV6-2 or TRBV6-3 and TRBJ2-5; D is undetermined. The sample consisted of PBMCs from blood, taken 5 days after vaccination. Here the CDR3 DNA reads TGTGCCAGCGGTTTGAAGACCCAGTACTTC. Protein sequence: CASGLKTQYF.